This TCR beta chain emerged from a study of T-cell reconstitution after alpha-beta-depleted transplantation in children. Study-wide results and caveats: The main origin of T-cell counts and diversity one year after transplant was newly produced T cells.

Unique molecular identifiers were incorporated into the prepared TCRbeta library. A single record per CDR3 protein comes from TCRdb applying MiXCR to the PCR reads. The sample shows about 210,000 distinct CDR3 sequences, roughly 15% of them seen only once. This CDR3 is built from 16 residues. V lost 6 bases and J 7 bases, leaving 25 bases between the germline ends. Points on this clonotype: Its antigen is still unknown.

The receptor was derived from a male patient between 2 and 9 years old who had a stem cell transplant for acute lymphoblastic leukemia, so the T cells may come from the graft donor. The J gene is TRBJ2-7, the V gene TRBV12-3 or TRBV12-4; TRBD1 or TRBD2 may be the D gene (5 bases each). The sequenced sample was PBMCs, mostly from graft donor cells, obtained 360 days after TCRalphabeta/CD19-depleted stem cell transplant. CDR3 DNA sequence: TGTGCCAGCAGCCTCCAATGGGGGTTTGGTTTGGGGGAGCAGTACTTC. Protein product: CASSLQWGFGLGEQYF.